This TCR beta chain appears in the sequencing data of a study of blood T cell repertoires in COVID-19. Study processing details: By means of reference gene primer amplification, nucleated cell counts were estimated. This table comes from immunoSEQ multiplex PCR, and its TCRdb copy is limited to in-frame clones, with some not included. V, J and clone size were drawn from that table, and D and trimming were deduced from the DNA. The profile covers roughly 100,000 clones, with 80% to 90% appearing a single time and around 10% taken by the ten largest. The material sequenced was peripheral blood. The receptor's source is a woman in her seventies with acute or convalescent COVID-19.

CDR3 coding DNA: TGCGCCAGCAGCCAGGCTAGCGGGAGTACCCAAGAGACCCAGTACTTC. It encodes CASSQASGSTQETQYF. The chain joins TRBV4-1 to TRBJ2-5, with 10 bases aligning to TRBD2. V dropped 3 bases and J dropped 1; count of bases not matched to a gene: 5. The CDR3 loop spans 16 amino acids. CDR1 and CDR2 (germline): MGHRA, YSYEKL.